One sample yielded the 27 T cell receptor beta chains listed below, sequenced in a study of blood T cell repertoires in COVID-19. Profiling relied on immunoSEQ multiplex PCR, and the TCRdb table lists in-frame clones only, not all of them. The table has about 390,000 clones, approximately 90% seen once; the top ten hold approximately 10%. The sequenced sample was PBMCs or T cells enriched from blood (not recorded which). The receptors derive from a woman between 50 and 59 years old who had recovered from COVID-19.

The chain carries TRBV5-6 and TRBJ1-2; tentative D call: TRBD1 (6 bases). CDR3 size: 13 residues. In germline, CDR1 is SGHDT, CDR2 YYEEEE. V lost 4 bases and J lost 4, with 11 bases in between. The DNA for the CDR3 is TGTGCCAGCAGCCCTGAGGACAGCTATGGCTACACCTTC. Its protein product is CASSPEDSYGYTF.

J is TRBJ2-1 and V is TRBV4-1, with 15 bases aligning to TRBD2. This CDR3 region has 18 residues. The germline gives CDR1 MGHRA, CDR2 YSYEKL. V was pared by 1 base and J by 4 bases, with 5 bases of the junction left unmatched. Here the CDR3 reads CASSQVGLAGGQYNEQFF. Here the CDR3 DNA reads TGCGCCAGCAGCCAAGTAGGACTAGCGGGGGGGCAGTACAATGAGCAGTTCTTC.

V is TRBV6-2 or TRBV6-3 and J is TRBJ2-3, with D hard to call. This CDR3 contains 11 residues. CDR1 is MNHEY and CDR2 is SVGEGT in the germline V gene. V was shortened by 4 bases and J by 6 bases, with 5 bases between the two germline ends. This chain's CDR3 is CASSSRDTQYF. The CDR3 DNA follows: TGTGCCAGCAGTTCTAGGGATACGCAGTATTTT.

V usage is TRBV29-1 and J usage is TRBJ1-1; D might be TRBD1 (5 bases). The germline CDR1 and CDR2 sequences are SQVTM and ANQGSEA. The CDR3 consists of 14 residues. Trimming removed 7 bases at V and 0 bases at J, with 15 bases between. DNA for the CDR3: TGCAGCGGAACGAAGTGGGGCTTGAACACTGAAGCTTTCTTT. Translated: CSGTKWGLNTEAFF.

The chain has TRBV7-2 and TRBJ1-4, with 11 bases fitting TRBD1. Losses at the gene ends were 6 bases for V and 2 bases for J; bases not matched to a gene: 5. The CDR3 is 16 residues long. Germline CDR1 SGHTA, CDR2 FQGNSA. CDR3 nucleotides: TGTGCCAGCAGAAGGACAGGGGGCGCGACTAATGAAAAACTGTTTTTT. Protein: CASRRTGGATNEKLFF.

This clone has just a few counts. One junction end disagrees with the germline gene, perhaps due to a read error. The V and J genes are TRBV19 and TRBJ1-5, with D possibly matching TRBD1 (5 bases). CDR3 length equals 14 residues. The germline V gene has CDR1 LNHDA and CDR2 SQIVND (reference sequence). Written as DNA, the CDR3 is TGTGCCAGTAATATACAGGTTCAAAATCAGCCCCAGCATTTT. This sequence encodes CASNIQVQNQPQHF.

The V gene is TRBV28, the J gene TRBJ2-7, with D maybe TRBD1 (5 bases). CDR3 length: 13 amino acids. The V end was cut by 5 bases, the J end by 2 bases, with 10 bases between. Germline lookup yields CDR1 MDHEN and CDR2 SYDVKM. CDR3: CASSLTVTYEQYF. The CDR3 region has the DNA TGTGCCAGCAGTCTGACAGTGACCTACGAGCAGTACTTC.

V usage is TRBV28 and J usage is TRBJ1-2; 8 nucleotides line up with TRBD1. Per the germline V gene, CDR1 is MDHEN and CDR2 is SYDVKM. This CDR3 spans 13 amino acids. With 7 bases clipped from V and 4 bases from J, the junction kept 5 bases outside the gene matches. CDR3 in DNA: TGTGCCAGCATCCAGGGGGCAGGCTATGGCTACACCTTC. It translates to CASIQGAGYGYTF.

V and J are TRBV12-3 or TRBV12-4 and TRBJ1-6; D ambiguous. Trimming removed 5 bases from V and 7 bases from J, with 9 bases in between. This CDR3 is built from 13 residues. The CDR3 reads CASSPTRNSPLHF. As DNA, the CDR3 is TGTGCCAGCAGTCCAACCAGGAATTCACCCCTCCACTTT.

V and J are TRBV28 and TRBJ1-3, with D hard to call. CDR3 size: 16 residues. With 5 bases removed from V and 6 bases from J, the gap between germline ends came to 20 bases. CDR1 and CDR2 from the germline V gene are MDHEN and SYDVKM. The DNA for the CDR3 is TGTGCCAGCAGTCCCCCCCAGGAGGTTGGAGTAAACACCATATATTTT. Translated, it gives CASSPPQEVGVNTIYF. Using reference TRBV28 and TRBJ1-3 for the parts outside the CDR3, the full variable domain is DVKVTQSSRYLVKRTGEKVFLECVQDMDHENMFWYRQDPGLGLRLIYFSYDVKMKEKGDIPEGYSVSREKKERFSLILESASTNQTSMYLCASSPPQEVGVNTIYFGEGSWLTVV.

The DNA of the CDR3 is TGTGCCAGCAGCTTAGTAGGGGGAAAACTGTTTTTT. Its translation is CASSLVGGKLFF. The chain uses TRBV7-9 and TRBJ1-4; perhaps TRBD1 as D (6 bases). The CDR3 is 12 residues long. The germline V gene encodes CDR1 SEHNR and CDR2 FQNEAQ (reference sequence). The V end was cut by 1 base, the J end by 10 bases, with 7 bases between.

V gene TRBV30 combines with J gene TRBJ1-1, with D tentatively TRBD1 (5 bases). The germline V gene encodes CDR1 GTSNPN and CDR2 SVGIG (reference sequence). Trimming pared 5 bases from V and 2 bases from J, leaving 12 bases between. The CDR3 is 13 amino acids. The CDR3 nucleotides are TGTGCCTGGGAGCTTCAGGGAAACACTGAAGCTTTCTTT. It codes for CAWELQGNTEAFF.

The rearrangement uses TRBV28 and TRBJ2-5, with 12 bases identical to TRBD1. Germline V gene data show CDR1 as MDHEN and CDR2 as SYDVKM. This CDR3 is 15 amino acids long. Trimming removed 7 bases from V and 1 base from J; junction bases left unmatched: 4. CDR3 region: CASKGTGGFQETQYF. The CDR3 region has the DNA TGTGCCAGCAAAGGGACAGGGGGCTTCCAAGAGACCCAGTACTTC.

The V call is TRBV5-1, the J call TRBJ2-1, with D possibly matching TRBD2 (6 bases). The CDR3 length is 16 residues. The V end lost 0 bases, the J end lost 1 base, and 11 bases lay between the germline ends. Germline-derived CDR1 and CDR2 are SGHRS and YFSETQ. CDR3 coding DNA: TGCGCCAGCAGCTTGGTCGGCGGGGAGTCCTACAATGAGCAGTTCTTC. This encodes CASSLVGGESYNEQFF.

In DNA, the CDR3 is TGTGCCAGCTCACCCTCACAGGGGGCGGCGCGGGGCTACACCTTC. It specifies CASSPSQGAARGYTF. V is TRBV18 and J is TRBJ1-2; the match to TRBD1 covers 9 bases. The CDR3 extends over 15 amino acids. Per the germline V gene, CDR1 is KGHSH and CDR2 is LQKENI. The V and J ends lost 3 bases and 8 bases, in that order; junction bases with no gene match: 10.

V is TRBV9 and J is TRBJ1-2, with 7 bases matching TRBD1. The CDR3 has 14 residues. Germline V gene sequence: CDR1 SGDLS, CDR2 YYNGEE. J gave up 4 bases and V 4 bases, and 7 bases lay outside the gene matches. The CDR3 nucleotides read TGTGCCAGCAGCTTCGCGACAGGGAGCTATGGCTACACCTTC. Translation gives CASSFATGSYGYTF. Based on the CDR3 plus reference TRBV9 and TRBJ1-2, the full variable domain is DSGVTQTPKHLITATGQRVTLRCSPRSGDLSVYWYQQSLDQGLQFLIQYYNGEERAKGNILERFSAQQFPDLHSELNLSSLELGDSALYFCASSFATGSYGYTFGSGTRLTVV.

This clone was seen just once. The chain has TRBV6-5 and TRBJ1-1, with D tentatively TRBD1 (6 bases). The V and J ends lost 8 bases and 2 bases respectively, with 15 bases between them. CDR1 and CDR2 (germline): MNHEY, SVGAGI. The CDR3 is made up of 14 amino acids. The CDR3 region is CASFRDTSNTEAFF. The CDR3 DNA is TGTGCCAGCTTTCGGGACACCAGTAACACTGAAGCTTTCTTT.

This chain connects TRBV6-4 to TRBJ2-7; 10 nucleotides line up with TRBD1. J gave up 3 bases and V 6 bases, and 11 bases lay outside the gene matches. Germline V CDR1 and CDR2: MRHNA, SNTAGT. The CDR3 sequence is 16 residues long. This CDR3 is CASSPMDRGWDYEQYF. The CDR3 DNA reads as TGTGCCAGCAGCCCAATGGACAGGGGGTGGGACTACGAGCAGTACTTC.

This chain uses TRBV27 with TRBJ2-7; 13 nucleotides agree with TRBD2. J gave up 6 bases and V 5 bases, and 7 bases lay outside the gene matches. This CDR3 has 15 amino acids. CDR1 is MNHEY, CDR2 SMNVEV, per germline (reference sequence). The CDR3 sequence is CASSLTSGGAAEQYF. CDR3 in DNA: TGTGCCAGCAGTCTCACTAGCGGGGGGGCCGCCGAGCAGTACTTC.

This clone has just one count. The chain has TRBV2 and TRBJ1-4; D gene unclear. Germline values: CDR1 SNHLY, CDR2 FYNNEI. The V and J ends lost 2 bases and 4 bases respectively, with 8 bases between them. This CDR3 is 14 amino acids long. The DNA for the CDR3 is TGTGCCAGCAGTGAAAATAGTAGTAATGAAAAACTGTTTTTT. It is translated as CASSENSSNEKLFF.

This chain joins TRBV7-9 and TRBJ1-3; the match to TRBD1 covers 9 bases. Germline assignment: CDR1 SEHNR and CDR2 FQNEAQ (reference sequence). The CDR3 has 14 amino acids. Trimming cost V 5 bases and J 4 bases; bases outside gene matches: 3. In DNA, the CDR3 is TGTGCCAGCAGCCGGGGACAGGGCGGAAACACCATATATTTT. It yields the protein CASSRGQGGNTIYF. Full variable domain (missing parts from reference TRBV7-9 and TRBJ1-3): DTGVSQNPRHKITKRGQNVTFRCDPISEHNRLYWYRQTLGQGPEFLTYFQNEAQLEKSRLLSDRFSAERPKGSFSTLEIQRTEQGDSAMYLCASSRGQGGNTIYFGEGSWLTVV.

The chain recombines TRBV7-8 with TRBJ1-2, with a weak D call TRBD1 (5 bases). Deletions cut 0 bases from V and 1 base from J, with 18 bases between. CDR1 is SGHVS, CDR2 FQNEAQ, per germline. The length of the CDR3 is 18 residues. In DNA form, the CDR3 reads TGTGCCAGCAGCTTAGCCGGGACTATCACCTTTTATAACTATGGCTACACCTTC. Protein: CASSLAGTITFYNYGYTF.

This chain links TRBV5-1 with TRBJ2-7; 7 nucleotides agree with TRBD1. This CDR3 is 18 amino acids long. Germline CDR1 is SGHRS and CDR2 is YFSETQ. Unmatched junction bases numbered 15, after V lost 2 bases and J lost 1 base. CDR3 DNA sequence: TGCGCCAGCAGCTTTTTTATGAGTGGCAACAGGGGTTCCTACGAGCAGTACTTC. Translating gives CASSFFMSGNRGSYEQYF. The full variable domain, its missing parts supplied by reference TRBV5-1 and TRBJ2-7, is KAGVTQTPRYLIKTRGQQVTLSCSPISGHRSVSWYQQTPGQGLQFLFEYFSETQRNKGNFPGRFSGRQFSNSRSEMNVSTLELGDSALYLCASSFFMSGNRGSYEQYFGPGTRLTVT.

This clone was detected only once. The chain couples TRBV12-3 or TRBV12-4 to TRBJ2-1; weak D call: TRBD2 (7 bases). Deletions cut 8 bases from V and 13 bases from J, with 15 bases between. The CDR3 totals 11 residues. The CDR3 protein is CASGGGTFQFF. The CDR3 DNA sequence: TGTGCCAGCGGGGGGGGGACATTTCAGTTCTTC.

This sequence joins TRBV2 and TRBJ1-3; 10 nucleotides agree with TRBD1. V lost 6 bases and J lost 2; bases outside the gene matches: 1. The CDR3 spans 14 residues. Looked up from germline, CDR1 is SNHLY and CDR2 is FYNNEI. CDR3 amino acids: CASSGQGAGNTIYF. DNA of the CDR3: TGTGCCAGCAGCGGACAGGGGGCTGGAAACACCATATATTTT.

The CDR3 DNA reads TGCGCCAGCAGCCCCCCGGTTGGTAGCTCCTACAATGAGCAGTTCTTC. It codes for CASSPPVGSSYNEQFF. This rearrangement joins TRBV5-1 to TRBJ2-1, with D unresolved. The CDR3 is 16 residues long. The V gene's germline CDR1 is SGHRS and CDR2 YFSETQ. V was cut by 4 bases and J by 0 bases, with 14 bases left in between.

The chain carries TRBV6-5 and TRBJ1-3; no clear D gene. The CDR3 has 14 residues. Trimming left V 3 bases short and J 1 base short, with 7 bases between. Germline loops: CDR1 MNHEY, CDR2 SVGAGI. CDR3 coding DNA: TGTGCCAGCAGTTATGAGGCTTCTGGAAACACCATATATTTT. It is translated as CASSYEASGNTIYF.